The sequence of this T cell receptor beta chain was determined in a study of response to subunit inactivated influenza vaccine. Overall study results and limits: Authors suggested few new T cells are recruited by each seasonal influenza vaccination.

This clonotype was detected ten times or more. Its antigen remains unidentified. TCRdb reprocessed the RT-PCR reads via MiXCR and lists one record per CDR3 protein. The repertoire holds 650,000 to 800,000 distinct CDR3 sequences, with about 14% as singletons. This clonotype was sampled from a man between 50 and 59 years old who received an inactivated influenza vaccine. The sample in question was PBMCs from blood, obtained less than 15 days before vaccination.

The CDR3 region is CATSPGTVGVYGYTF. CDR3 nucleotide sequence: TGCGCCACTTCGCCGGGGACCGTCGGGGTCTATGGCTACACCTTC. The rearrangement links TRBV4-3 to TRBJ1-2; perhaps TRBD1 as D (5 bases). Germline V lookup: CDR1 LGHNA, CDR2 YSLEER. CDR3 length: 15 amino acids. With 10 bases removed from V and 4 bases from J, the gap between germline ends came to 22 bases.